Listed here are 3 T cell receptor beta chains from one sample, sequenced in a study of T cell responses to AZD1222 COVID-19 vaccine. Data came from immunoSEQ multiplex PCR; TCRdb stores just in-frame clones and leaves some out. The table shows more than 85,000 clones, with around 73% occurring only once. This sample comprised peripheral blood, obtained on day 0 of AZD1222 vaccination. Receptor source: an adult in good health.

This chain connects TRBV18 to TRBJ1-1, with D possibly being TRBD1 (6 bases). This CDR3 has 15 amino acids. V lost 6 bases and J lost 1, with 15 bases in between. Germline V gene data show CDR1 as KGHSH and CDR2 as LQKENI. In DNA, the CDR3 is TGTGCCAGCTCCCCAAACAGGGATGGGAACACTGAAGCTTTCTTT. It translates to CASSPNRDGNTEAFF.

V is TRBV28 and J is TRBJ2-7, with D unresolved. This CDR3 is built from 12 residues. Germline CDR1 and CDR2: MDHEN and SYDVKM. The germline V and J ends were trimmed by 8 bases and 3 bases, with 11 bases remaining between them. CDR3 amino acids: CASSSYRYEQYF. The CDR3, as DNA: TGTGCCAGCTCTTCTTACCGCTACGAGCAGTACTTC.

V and J are TRBV5-1 and TRBJ2-2; TRBD2 matches at 12 bases. With 6 bases clipped from V and 3 bases from J, the junction kept 3 bases outside the gene matches. CDR1 SGHRS and CDR2 YFSETQ come from the germline V gene. The CDR3 loop spans 15 amino acids. CDR3 loop: CASTRLAGDTGELFF. The DNA for the CDR3 is TGCGCCAGCACCCGACTAGCGGGGGACACCGGGGAGCTGTTTTTT.